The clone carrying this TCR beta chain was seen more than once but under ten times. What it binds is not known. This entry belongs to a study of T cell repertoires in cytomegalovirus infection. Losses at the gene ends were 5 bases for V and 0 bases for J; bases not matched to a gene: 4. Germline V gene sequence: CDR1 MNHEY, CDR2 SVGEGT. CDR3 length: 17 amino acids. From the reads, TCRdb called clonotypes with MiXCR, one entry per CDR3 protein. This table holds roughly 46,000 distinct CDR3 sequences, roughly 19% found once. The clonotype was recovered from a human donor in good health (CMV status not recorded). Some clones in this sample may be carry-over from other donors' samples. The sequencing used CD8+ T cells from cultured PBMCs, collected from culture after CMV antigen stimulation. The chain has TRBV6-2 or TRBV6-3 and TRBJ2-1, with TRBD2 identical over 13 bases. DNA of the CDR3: TGTGCCAGCAGTCAAGGACTAGCGGGGGTCTCCTACAATGAGCAGTTCTTC. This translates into CASSQGLAGVSYNEQFF.